This T cell receptor (beta chain) was found in a study of blood T cells in healthy people across ages. Remarks on this clonotype: An end of the junction does not agree with germline; a read error may underlie this.

PCR was performed a second time for about 6 to 12 cycles using a sample-barcoded 5' primer and a J-beta primer mix. TCRdb reprocessed the 5' RACE reads via MiXCR and lists one record per CDR3 protein. The data show roughly 1,500,000 distinct CDR3 sequences, around 36% seen once. Germline-derived CDR1 and CDR2 are GTSNPN and SVGIG (reference sequence). The CDR3 length is 15 residues. The TCR comes from a woman between 25 and 40 years old in good health. Sequenced sample: blood. This chain uses TRBV30 with TRBJ1-5; the D gene is possibly TRBD1 (5 bases). For the CDR3, the DNA is TGTGTCTGGCAACCAGGGAGTTCAAGCAATCAGCCCCAGCATTTT. It translates to CVWQPGSSSNQPQHF. The full variable domain, its missing parts supplied by reference TRBV30 and TRBJ1-5, is SQTIHQWPATLVQPVGSPLSLECTVEGTSNPNLYWYRQAAGRGLQLLFYSVGIGQISSEVPQNLSASRPQDRQFILSSKKLLLSDSGFYLCVWQPGSSSNQPQHFGDGTRLSIL.